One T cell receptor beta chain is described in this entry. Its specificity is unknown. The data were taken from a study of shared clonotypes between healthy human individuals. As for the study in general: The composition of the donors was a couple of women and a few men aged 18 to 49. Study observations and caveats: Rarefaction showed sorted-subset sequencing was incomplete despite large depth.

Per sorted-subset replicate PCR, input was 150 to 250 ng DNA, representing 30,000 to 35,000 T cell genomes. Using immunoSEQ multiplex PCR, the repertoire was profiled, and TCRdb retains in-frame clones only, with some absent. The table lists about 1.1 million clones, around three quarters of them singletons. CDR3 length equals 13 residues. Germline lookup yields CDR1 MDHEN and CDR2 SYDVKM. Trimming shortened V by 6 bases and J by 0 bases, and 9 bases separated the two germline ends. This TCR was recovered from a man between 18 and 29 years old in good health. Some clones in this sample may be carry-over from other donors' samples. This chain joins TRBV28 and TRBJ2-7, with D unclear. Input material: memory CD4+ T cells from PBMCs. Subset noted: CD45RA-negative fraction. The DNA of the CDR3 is TGTGCCAGCAGCCTCCCTTCCTCCTACGAGCAGTACTTC. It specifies CASSLPSSYEQYF.